The TCR beta chain described here comes from a study of blood T cell repertoires in COVID-19. About the study: The United States, Italy and Spain were the sources of the acute and convalescent COVID-19 samples. In each case, the material was cDNA or gDNA derived from T cells, B-cell-depleted T cells, or PBMCs.

In the original analysis: Cell counts per sample came from amplifying reference gene primers. The protocol was immunoSEQ multiplex PCR, while the TCRdb copy is restricted to in-frame clones and leaves out a portion. The DNA gave D and trimming, while V, J and clone size come from that table. The table has about 110,000 clones, approximately 81% seen once. The CDR3 sequence is 14 residues long. Per germline, CDR1 SGHRS and CDR2 YFSETQ. Trimming removed 7 bases from V and 10 bases from J; junction bases left unmatched: 8. The material sequenced was peripheral blood. The sequence was obtained from a human donor in a cohort sampled during active COVID-19. The gene calls are TRBV5-1 and TRBJ2-1, with 13 nucleotides matching TRBD2. The CDR3 region is CASWSPGLAGEQFF. The DNA of the CDR3 is TGCGCCAGCTGGTCCCCGGGACTAGCGGGAGAGCAGTTCTTC.